What follows are 25 T cell receptor beta chains derived from one specimen sequenced in a study of cytomegalovirus exposure and HLA in healthy donors. The primer mix had 60 Vbeta and 13 Jbeta primers. The data were produced by immunoSEQ multiplex PCR, yet TCRdb's version contains in-frame clones alone and is incomplete. The sample consists of 140,000 or so clones, 76% of them appearing once. Sequencing was done on a sample of PBMCs. These receptors all come from a man in his forties or fifties in good health and CMV-seronegative.

V and J are TRBV7-9 and TRBJ2-2, with TRBD2 matching over 13 bases. V was clipped by 4 bases and J by 8 bases; unmatched bases: 10. The CDR3 consists of 17 residues. Germline V CDR1 and CDR2: SEHNR, FQNEAQ (reference sequence). The CDR3 DNA is TGTGCCAGCAGCTCCGGGATGGGACTAGCGGGATTGGGGGAGCTGTTTTTT. This sequence encodes CASSSGMGLAGLGELFF.

The chain combines TRBV6-5 with TRBJ1-2; 7 positions match TRBD1. The germline CDR1 and CDR2 sequences are MNHEY and SVGAGI. V gave up 5 bases and J gave up 4 bases; unmatched junction bases: 7. The CDR3 extends over 14 amino acids. The CDR3 region is CASSRNRGGYGYTF. In DNA form, the CDR3 reads TGTGCCAGCAGTCGAAACAGGGGTGGCTATGGCTACACCTTC.

V usage is TRBV2 and J usage is TRBJ1-2; 9 bases fit TRBD1. The CDR3 has 14 residues. V trimming: 10 bases; J trimming: 3 bases; junction bases outside the gene matches: 9. Germline V lookup: CDR1 SNHLY, CDR2 FYNNEI. The CDR3 sequence: CATGNRGHDYGYTF. The CDR3 DNA reads TGTGCCACTGGGAACAGGGGGCACGACTATGGCTACACCTTC.

The chain carries TRBV2 and TRBJ1-1; a weak D match, TRBD1 (6 bases). Trimming pared 6 bases from V and 6 bases from J, leaving 8 bases between. Germline V gene data show CDR1 as SNHLY and CDR2 as FYNNEI. The CDR3 length is 11 residues. For the CDR3, the DNA is TGTGCCAGCAGCTCAGGGGCTGAAGCTTTCTTT. It codes for CASSSGAEAFF.

The gene calls are TRBV2 and TRBJ2-7; 11 bases agree with TRBD2. The CDR3 contains 15 residues. V trimming: 3 bases; J trimming: 3 bases; junction bases outside the gene matches: 4. In germline, CDR1 is SNHLY, CDR2 FYNNEI. The CDR3 bases are TGTGCCAGCAGTGACGCTAGCGGGGGGAACTACGAGCAGTACTTC. Translation gives CASSDASGGNYEQYF.

DNA of the CDR3: TGTGCCAGCAGCGAACTCCGCGGACAGGCGCTCACAGATACGCAGTATTTT. This encodes CASSELRGQALTDTQYF. The V gene is TRBV4-2, the J gene TRBJ2-3, with 7 positions matching TRBD1. V gave up 5 bases and J gave up 2 bases; unmatched junction bases: 13. There are 17 residues in the CDR3. Germline loops: CDR1 LGHNA, CDR2 YNFKEQ.

This clone appeared once. The V gene is TRBV4-1, the J gene TRBJ2-7, with a tentative D call TRBD2 (5 bases). Germline V gene lookup returns CDR1 MGHRA and CDR2 YSYEKL. CDR3 size: 19 residues. The V and J ends lost 0 bases and 4 bases respectively, with 25 bases between them. The CDR3 bases are TGCGCCAGCAGCCAAGATGCCCTGCGTGAGCGGCTACCAGGATACGAGCAGTACTTC. Its translation is CASSQDALRERLPGYEQYF.

The chain is built from TRBV28 and TRBJ1-4; TRBD1 agrees at 9 bases. From germline, CDR1 is MDHEN and CDR2 SYDVKM. The CDR3 spans 15 residues. V lost 5 bases, J lost 4 bases, and 5 bases stayed unmatched. Here the CDR3 DNA reads TGTGCCAGCAGTGTCCCGGGACAGGGTAATGAAAAACTGTTTTTT. As protein: CASSVPGQGNEKLFF.

DNA for the CDR3: TGCGCCAGCAGCCGCGGGACTAGCGGTAACGCAGATACGCAGTATTTT. Translated, it gives CASSRGTSGNADTQYF. The chain recombines TRBV5-1 with TRBJ2-3; 11 bases map to TRBD2. The CDR3 extends over 16 amino acids. Per germline, CDR1 SGHRS and CDR2 YFSETQ. V shed 4 bases, J shed 4 bases, and the junction held 8 bases outside the gene matches.

The chain joins TRBV18 to TRBJ2-1, with 12 nucleotides matching TRBD1. The CDR3 is 14 residues long. J lost 15 bases, V lost 2 bases, and 8 bases had no gene match. Germline CDR1 reads KGHSH; CDR2 reads LQKENI. CDR3 in amino acids: CASSPTGTGGESFF. CDR3 coding DNA: TGTGCCAGCTCACCAACCGGGACAGGGGGCGAGTCGTTCTTC.

The V call is TRBV6-5, the J call TRBJ2-3, with TRBD1 as a possible D gene (5 bases). V shed 8 bases and J shed 0 bases, with 15 bases lying between them. Germline CDR1 and CDR2: MNHEY and SVGAGI. The CDR3 covers 15 residues. The chain's CDR3 is CASGLSGSSTDTQYF. The CDR3 DNA reads as TGTGCCAGCGGTTTATCAGGGTCTAGCACAGATACGCAGTATTTT.

The V call is TRBV5-1, the J call TRBJ2-3; the D gene is possibly TRBD2 (6 bases). V gave up 3 bases and J gave up 3 bases, with 11 bases separating them. This CDR3 has 14 amino acids. The germline CDR1 and CDR2 sequences are SGHRS and YFSETQ. CDR3 DNA: TGCGCCAGCAGCTGGGAGCGGGTAACAGATACGCAGTATTTT. This translates into CASSWERVTDTQYF.

The V and J genes are TRBV7-3 and TRBJ2-1, with 10 bases identical to TRBD1. This CDR3 has 15 amino acids. The germline CDR1 and CDR2 sequences are SGHTA and FQGTGA. Trimming removed 4 bases from V and 2 bases from J; junction bases left unmatched: 2. CDR3 loop: CASSSGQGPYNEQFF. The DNA for the CDR3 is TGTGCCAGCAGCTCGGGACAGGGGCCCTACAATGAGCAGTTCTTC.

The chain combines TRBV19 with TRBJ2-7; D gene unclear. V lost 2 bases and J lost 3, with 14 bases in between. The CDR3 is 15 residues long. Germline-derived CDR1 and CDR2 are LNHDA and SQIVND (reference sequence). CDR3 in amino acids: CASSILASFRYEQYF. CDR3 in DNA: TGTGCCAGTAGTATATTGGCCTCCTTCCGCTACGAGCAGTACTTC. Full variable domain (remainder filled in from reference TRBV19 and TRBJ2-7): DGGITQSPKYLFRKEGQNVTLSCEQNLNHDAMYWYRQDPGQGLRLIYYSQIVNDFQKGDIAEGYSVSREKKESFPLTVTSAQKNPTAFYLCASSILASFRYEQYFGPGTRLTVT.

The V gene is TRBV10-3, the J gene TRBJ2-7; TRBD1 matches 9 bases. CDR3 length: 17 residues. J lost 0 bases, V lost 0 bases, and 6 bases had no gene match. Germline loops: CDR1 ENHRY, CDR2 SYGVKD. The CDR3 DNA sequence: TGTGCCATCAGTGAGTCGACGGTACAGGGGGCCTCCTACGAGCAGTACTTC. Translating it yields CAISESTVQGASYEQYF.

The chain recombines TRBV19 with TRBJ2-7; TRBD1 matches 7 bases. V trimming: 5 bases; J trimming: 3 bases; junction bases outside the gene matches: 4. The CDR3 has 13 amino acids. Germline V CDR1 and CDR2: LNHDA, SQIVND (reference sequence). CDR3 sequence reads: CASSPRQGYEQYF. CDR3 sequence (DNA): TGTGCCAGTAGTCCGAGACAGGGCTACGAGCAGTACTTC.

The chain has TRBV4-1 and TRBJ2-2; D is perhaps TRBD2 (5 bases). Trimming pared 4 bases from V and 1 base from J, leaving 10 bases between. Germline V CDR1 and CDR2: MGHRA, YSYEKL. CDR3 size: 15 residues. CDR3: CASSLGLVNTGELFF. The CDR3, as DNA: TGCGCCAGCAGCCTCGGACTGGTGAACACCGGGGAGCTGTTTTTT.

The chain recombines TRBV11-1 with TRBJ2-7, with D perhaps TRBD2 (6 bases). Per germline, CDR1 SGHAT and CDR2 FQDESV (reference sequence). This CDR3 comprises 16 residues. V was pared by 0 bases and J by 0 bases, with 12 bases between. This CDR3 is CASSLARGPSSYEQYF. The CDR3 DNA sequence: TGTGCCAGCAGCTTAGCGCGGGGCCCGTCCTCCTACGAGCAGTACTTC.

The J gene is TRBJ2-5, the V gene TRBV7-2, with no clear D. TRBJ2-7 matches the DNA end more closely, so the J call is doubtful. Germline V CDR1 and CDR2: SGHTA, FQGNSA. There are 11 residues in the CDR3. CDR3 sequence reads: CASSHYYEQYF. DNA for the CDR3: TGTGCCAGCAGCCACTACTACGAGCAGTACTTC.

The CDR3 nucleotides read TGTGCCAGCAGCTTAAATAGCGGGAGGGCCGAAGATACGCAGTATTTT. This codes for CASSLNSGRAEDTQYF. The chain is built from TRBV11-2 and TRBJ2-3; 11 nucleotides match TRBD2. The CDR3 runs 16 residues. Germline trimming cut 2 bases from V and 5 bases from J; bases unmatched to any gene: 6. Germline CDR1 is SGHAT and CDR2 is FQNNGV.

This clone has only one observation. The chain is built from TRBV6-1 and TRBJ2-7; maybe TRBD1 (5 bases). Trimming removed 1 base from V and 3 bases from J, with 19 bases in between. CDR3 length: 17 amino acids. The germline gives CDR1 MNHNS, CDR2 SASEGT. CDR3 residues: CASSEDGAGVPHYEQYF. CDR3 bases: TGTGCCAGCAGTGAAGATGGGGCAGGTGTCCCCCACTACGAGCAGTACTTC.

This clone was seen once. The rearrangement joins TRBV5-8 to TRBJ2-1; TRBD2 agrees at 7 bases. The CDR3 spans 16 residues. In germline, CDR1 is SGHTS, CDR2 YDEGEE. V gave up 0 bases and J gave up 3 bases; unmatched junction bases: 6. The DNA of the CDR3 is TGTGCCAGCAGCTTGGCCGGGGGAGGGTACTACAATGAGCAGTTCTTC. Translation gives CASSLAGGGYYNEQFF.

This clone was recorded a few times. V and J are TRBV20-1 and TRBJ2-7, with 7 bases aligning to TRBD1. Trimming cost V 6 bases and J 9 bases; bases outside gene matches: 8. The CDR3 covers 11 residues. Germline CDR1 and CDR2: DFQATT and SNEGSKA (reference sequence). CDR3 amino acids: CSAGGLLGQYF. DNA of the CDR3: TGCAGTGCAGGGGGCCTTCTTGGGCAGTACTTC.

V usage is TRBV6-6 and J usage is TRBJ2-3; 8 positions agree with TRBD2. The CDR3 spans 13 residues. The V gene end was trimmed by 8 bases and the J gene end by 4 bases; junction bases not matched to a gene: 5. In germline, CDR1 is MNHNY, CDR2 SVGAGI (reference sequence). Here the CDR3 DNA reads TGTGCCAGCCGGAACGGGGGGGCAGATACGCAGTATTTT. It codes for CASRNGGADTQYF.

This chain joins TRBV28 and TRBJ2-7; a possible D gene is TRBD2 (6 bases). V was clipped by 2 bases and J by 1 base, with 9 bases between them. CDR3 length: 14 residues. The germline CDR1 and CDR2 sequences are MDHEN and SYDVKM. The CDR3: CASSLPEGSYEQYF. CDR3 DNA: TGTGCCAGCAGTTTACCGGAGGGTTCCTACGAGCAGTACTTC.